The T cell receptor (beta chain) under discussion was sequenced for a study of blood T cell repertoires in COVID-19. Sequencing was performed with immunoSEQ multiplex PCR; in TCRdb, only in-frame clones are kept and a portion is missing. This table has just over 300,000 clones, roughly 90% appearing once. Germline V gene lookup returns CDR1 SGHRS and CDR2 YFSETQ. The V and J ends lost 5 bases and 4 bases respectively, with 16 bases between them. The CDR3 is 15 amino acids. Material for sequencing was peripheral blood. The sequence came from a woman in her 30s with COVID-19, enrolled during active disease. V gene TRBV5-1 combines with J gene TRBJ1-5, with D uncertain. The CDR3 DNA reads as TGCGCCAGCAGATGGGCCCCCGACCCGAATCAGCCCCAGCATTTT. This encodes CASRWAPDPNQPQHF.